The present T cell receptor (beta chain) was sequenced within a study of CD8+CD57+ T cells in acquired aplastic anemia. Study as a whole: Sorted CD4+ and CD8+ cell DNA averaged about 3 ug. Notes on the study in general: Patients and controls were found to share around 30 CD8+ CDR3 sequences.

TCR beta VDJ and CDR3 profiling used genomic DNA as template. Using its own MiXCR run on the reads, TCRdb lists one record per CDR3 protein. The sample includes roughly 250,000 distinct CDR3 sequences, approximately 86% of them seen just once. As for this clonotype: Its matching antigen is unknown. A read error may account for a junction end that differs from germline.

Only patients with CD8+CD57+ cell expansion on flow cytometry were chosen for sequencing. All patients had severe acquired aplastic anemia. The length of the CDR3 is 13 residues. CDR1 and CDR2 from the germline V gene are SNHLY and FYNNEI. The source is a human donor with aplastic anemia. The gene calls are TRBV2 and TRBJ1-5; D remains ambiguous. Sequencing was carried out using sorted CD4+, CD8+, or CD8+CD57+ T cells (not recorded which) from PBMCs. CDR3 in DNA: TGTGCCAGCAGCGAGGGAGGCATCCAGCCCCAGCTCTTT. Translation gives CASSEGGIQPQLF.